One sample yielded the 19 T cell receptor beta chains listed below, sequenced in a study of shared clonotypes between healthy human individuals. Clones were sequenced by immunoSEQ multiplex PCR, and TCRdb holds only the in-frame ones, with some missing. The data contain hundreds of thousands of clones, 75% to 85% of them singletons. Sample: PBMCs. The receptors here all came from a woman in her thirties or forties in good health. Some clones in this sample may be carry-over from other donors' samples.

The chain recombines TRBV11-2 with TRBJ2-1; D gene unclear. CDR1 and CDR2 from the germline V gene are SGHAT and FQNNGV. The V gene lost 0 bases and the J gene lost 6 bases, with 9 bases spanning the gap. The length of the CDR3 is 14 residues. CDR3 sequence reads: CASSLDRITNEQFF. In DNA form, the CDR3 reads TGTGCCAGCAGCTTAGATCGTATCACCAATGAGCAGTTCTTC.

The chain is built from TRBV19 and TRBJ2-1; a weak D match, TRBD1 (6 bases). The V end was cut by 1 base, the J end by 5 bases, with 15 bases between. The CDR3 sequence is 16 residues long. CDR1 is LNHDA and CDR2 is SQIVND in the germline V gene (reference sequence). CDR3 amino acids: CASSIAWGLHNNEQFF. The CDR3 DNA reads TGTGCCAGTAGTATAGCCTGGGGGCTGCATAACAATGAGCAGTTCTTC.

The V and J genes are TRBV2 and TRBJ2-1; the D is unclear. The length of the CDR3 is 11 residues. V lost 7 bases and J lost 10, with 11 bases in between. Germline V gene lookup returns CDR1 SNHLY and CDR2 FYNNEI. CDR3 sequence: CASNAAREQFF. The DNA for the CDR3 is TGTGCCAGCAATGCGGCGAGAGAGCAGTTCTTC. Full variable domain (rest looked up from reference TRBV2 and TRBJ2-1): EPEVTQTPSHQVTQMGQEVILRCVPISNHLYFYWYRQILGQKVEFLVSFYNNEISEKSEIFDDQFSVERPDGSNFTLKIRSTKLEDSAMYFCASNAAREQFFGPGTRLTVL.

This clone was recorded only once. The rearrangement uses TRBV7-2 and TRBJ1-5, with D perhaps TRBD1 (6 bases). CDR1 is SGHTA, CDR2 FQGNSA, per germline. The CDR3 length is 15 residues. Trimming cost V 1 base and J 8 bases, with 15 bases left between them. CDR3 residues: CASSLGGQGREPQHF. CDR3 DNA sequence: TGTGCCAGCAGCTTAGGAGGGCAGGGGCGGGAGCCCCAGCATTTT.

The V gene is TRBV6-5, the J gene TRBJ2-1, with 9 nucleotides matching TRBD1. CDR1 and CDR2 from the germline V gene are MNHEY and SVGAGI. The CDR3 sequence is 15 residues long. V was clipped by 6 bases and J by 6 bases; unmatched bases: 9. The CDR3 sequence: CASRHEGQGPNEQFF. In DNA, the CDR3 is TGTGCCAGCAGGCACGAGGGACAGGGACCCAATGAGCAGTTCTTC.

A single count supports this clone. V and J are TRBV15 and TRBJ1-2; no clear D. Trimming left V 4 bases short and J 4 bases short, with 7 bases between. The germline V gene has CDR1 LNHNV and CDR2 YYDKDF (reference sequence). The CDR3 is 12 amino acids. DNA for the CDR3: TGTGCCACCAGCATGGTGGGCTATGGCTACACCTTC. Translation: CATSMVGYGYTF. The complete variable domain, with remaining parts taken from reference TRBV15 and TRBJ1-2, reads DAMVIQNPRYQVTQFGKPVTLSCSQTLNHNVMYWYQQKSSQAPKLLFHYYDKDFNNEADTPDNFQSRRPNTSFCFLDIRSPGLGDTAMYLCATSMVGYGYTFGSGTRLTVV.

This clone was detected once. The V and J genes are TRBV10-2 and TRBJ1-5; TRBD1 might be the D (5 bases). This CDR3 has 17 residues. CDR1 and CDR2 (germline): WSHSY, SAAADI. V lost 2 bases to trimming and J lost 0 bases, with 14 bases between them. The CDR3 DNA reads TGCGCCAGCAGTGAGGCCACCGGACATACTAGCAATCAGCCCCAGCATTTT. It encodes CASSEATGHTSNQPQHF.

The chain has TRBV30 and TRBJ2-1; TRBD2 might be the D (6 bases). V was cut by 3 bases and J by 0 bases, with 18 bases left in between. This CDR3 comprises 17 residues. CDR1 and CDR2 from the germline V gene are GTSNPN and SVGIG (reference sequence). The CDR3 region has the DNA TGTGCCTGGAGAGTGGGTGCTAGCGCAATCTCCTACAATGAGCAGTTCTTC. Encoded protein: CAWRVGASAISYNEQFF.

The rearrangement uses TRBV29-1 and TRBJ2-7; maybe TRBD1 (6 bases). CDR3 length: 13 residues. CDR1 and CDR2 (germline): SQVTM, ANQGSEA. V was shortened by 8 bases and J by 1 base, with 15 bases between the two germline ends. The CDR3 coding sequence is TGCAGCCTCCAGGGGCGGAATTCCTACGAGCAGTACTTC. Its translation: CSLQGRNSYEQYF.

The rearrangement uses TRBV2 and TRBJ1-1, with D possibly TRBD1 on 5 matching bases. Trimming removed 8 bases at V and 2 bases at J, with 12 bases between. This CDR3 comprises 13 residues. Germline V gives CDR1 SNHLY, CDR2 FYNNEI. CDR3: CASQSQVNTEAFF. CDR3 sequence (DNA): TGTGCCAGCCAGTCACAGGTAAACACTGAAGCTTTCTTT.

The gene calls are TRBV2 and TRBJ1-1; D call uncertain. The CDR3 extends over 13 amino acids. Germline values: CDR1 SNHLY, CDR2 FYNNEI. The germline V and J ends were trimmed by 10 bases and 3 bases, with 15 bases remaining between them. In DNA form, the CDR3 reads TGTGCCACCCAGGAGATCCTTGACACTGAAGCTTTCTTT. Its translation is CATQEILDTEAFF.

CDR3 coding DNA: TGCGCCAGCAGCTTGGAGTTGGGGGGAAGCGACTATGGCTACACCTTC. This codes for CASSLELGGSDYGYTF. This chain uses TRBV5-1 with TRBJ1-2, with D possibly matching TRBD1 (5 bases). Germline CDR1 reads SGHRS; CDR2 reads YFSETQ. The CDR3 consists of 16 residues. The V end was cut by 0 bases, the J end by 3 bases, with 15 bases between.

A single count supports this clone. The sample carries other DNA sequences with the same CDR3. The chain employs TRBV5-1 and TRBJ1-1; D is ambiguous. Trimming removed 1 base at V and 3 bases at J, with 7 bases between. The V gene's germline CDR1 is SGHRS and CDR2 YFSETQ. CDR3 length: 13 residues. CDR3 nucleotide sequence: TGCGCCAGCAGCTTGTCCGGGGACACTGAAGCTTTCTTT. Amino acid sequence: CASSLSGDTEAFF.

The chain has TRBV5-5 and TRBJ2-2; tentative D call: TRBD2 (6 bases). Germline assignment: CDR1 SGHKS and CDR2 YYEKEE (reference sequence). V dropped 4 bases and J dropped 5 bases, with 15 bases sitting between them. The CDR3 has 15 residues. The DNA of the CDR3 is TGTGCCAGCAGCCAAGATCACGGGAGTACCGGGGAGCTGTTTTTT. Translation gives CASSQDHGSTGELFF.

The gene calls are TRBV5-1 and TRBJ2-3, with 14 bases lining up with TRBD2. The V segment lost 2 bases and the J segment 3 bases; nucleotides outside the gene matches: 5. Germline V gene lookup returns CDR1 SGHRS and CDR2 YFSETQ. The CDR3 loop spans 17 amino acids. The CDR3, as DNA: TGCGCCAGCAGCTTCCCGACTAGCGGGAGGGCTACAGATACGCAGTATTTT. It encodes CASSFPTSGRATDTQYF.

The J gene is TRBJ2-3, the V gene TRBV27; D assignment may be TRBD1 or TRBD2 (7 bases each). Trimming removed 6 bases from V and 6 bases from J, with 28 bases in between. Germline CDR1 reads MNHEY; CDR2 reads SMNVEV (reference sequence). CDR3 length: 18 residues. CDR3 region: CASRDPFPQGRVWDTQYF. The CDR3 coding sequence is TGTGCCAGCAGGGACCCGTTCCCACAGGGGAGGGTGTGGGATACGCAGTATTTT.

V usage is TRBV27 and J usage is TRBJ2-7; TRBD2 matches at 7 bases. Germline V lookup: CDR1 MNHEY, CDR2 SMNVEV (reference sequence). V shed 3 bases, J shed 2 bases, and the junction held 4 bases outside the gene matches. The CDR3 covers 14 residues. The CDR3 protein is CASSFQRDAYEQYF. CDR3 DNA: TGTGCCAGCAGTTTCCAGCGGGATGCCTACGAGCAGTACTTC.

This clone is a singleton in its sample. V and J are TRBV10-2 and TRBJ2-2; either TRBD1 or TRBD2 may fit D (5 bases each). V lost 7 bases to trimming and J lost 3 bases, with 24 bases between them. There are 18 residues in the CDR3. The V gene's germline CDR1 is WSHSY and CDR2 SAAADI. CDR3 sequence reads: CASKRGREGLLDTGELFF. The DNA of the CDR3 is TGCGCCAGCAAAAGGGGCAGAGAGGGGTTGTTGGACACCGGGGAGCTGTTTTTT.

This clone was observed a few times. One junction end does not reproduce the germline sequence, and a read error may be involved. At the DNA level, this CDR3 is encoded by other sequences in the same sample as well. The chain uses TRBV29-1 and TRBJ1-1; D gene uncertain. This CDR3 contains 12 residues. CDR1 and CDR2 (germline): SQVTM, ANQGSEA. CDR3 region: CSVGDGLAEAFF. CDR3 nucleotide sequence: TGCAGCGTCGGGGATGGCCTGGCTGAAGCCTTCTTT.